Given below is one T cell receptor beta chain in context. Germline-derived CDR1 and CDR2 are SGHNT and YYREEE (reference sequence). Trimming took 0 bases from V and 5 from J; bases not matched to a gene: 5. CDR3 size: 15 residues. The sample comes from a study of blood T cell repertoires in COVID-19. Across the whole study: Samples taken during acute and convalescent COVID-19 were collected in the United States, Italy and Spain. The analysed material was cDNA or gDNA that came from T cells, B-cell-depleted T cells, or PBMCs.

Original processing methods: Amplified reference gene primers provided the basis for estimating nucleated cell counts. Generated by immunoSEQ multiplex PCR, the TCRdb table keeps only in-frame clones and is missing some. That table is the source of V, J and clone size, and D and trimming were worked out from the DNA. The data contain 120,000 to 150,000 clones, about 76% of them singletons. The gene calls are TRBV5-4 and TRBJ2-1; 7 nucleotides agree with TRBD2. Sequencing used peripheral blood. The clonotype originates from an older man with acute or convalescent COVID-19. CDR3 DNA sequence: TGTGCCAGCAGCTTGGAGGCTAGCGGAGACAATGAGCAGTTCTTC. It specifies CASSLEASGDNEQFF.